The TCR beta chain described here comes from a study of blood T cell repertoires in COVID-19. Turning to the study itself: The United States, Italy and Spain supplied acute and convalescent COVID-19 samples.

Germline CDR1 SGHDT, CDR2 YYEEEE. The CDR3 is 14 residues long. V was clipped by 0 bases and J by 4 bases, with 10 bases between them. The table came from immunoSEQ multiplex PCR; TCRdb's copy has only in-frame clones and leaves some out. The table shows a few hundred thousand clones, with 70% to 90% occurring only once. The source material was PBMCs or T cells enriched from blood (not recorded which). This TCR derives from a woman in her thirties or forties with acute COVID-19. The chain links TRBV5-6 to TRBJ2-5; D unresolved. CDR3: CASSLVSGRETQYF. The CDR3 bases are TGTGCCAGCAGCTTGGTCTCTGGGCGAGAGACCCAGTACTTC.